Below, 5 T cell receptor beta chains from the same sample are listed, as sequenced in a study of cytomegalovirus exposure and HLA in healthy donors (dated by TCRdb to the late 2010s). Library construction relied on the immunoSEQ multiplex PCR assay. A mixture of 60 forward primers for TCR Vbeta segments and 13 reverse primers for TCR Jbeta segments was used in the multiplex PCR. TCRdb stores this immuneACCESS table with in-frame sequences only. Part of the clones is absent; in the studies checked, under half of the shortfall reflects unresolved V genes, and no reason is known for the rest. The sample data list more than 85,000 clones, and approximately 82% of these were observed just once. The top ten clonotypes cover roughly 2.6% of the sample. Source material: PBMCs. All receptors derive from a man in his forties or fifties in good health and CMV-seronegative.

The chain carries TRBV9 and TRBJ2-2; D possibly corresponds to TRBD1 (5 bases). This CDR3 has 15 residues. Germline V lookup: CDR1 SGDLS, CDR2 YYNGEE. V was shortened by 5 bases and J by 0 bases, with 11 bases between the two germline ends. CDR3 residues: CASSRQGANTGELFF. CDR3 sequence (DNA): TGTGCCAGCAGTAGACAAGGGGCGAACACCGGGGAGCTGTTTTTT.

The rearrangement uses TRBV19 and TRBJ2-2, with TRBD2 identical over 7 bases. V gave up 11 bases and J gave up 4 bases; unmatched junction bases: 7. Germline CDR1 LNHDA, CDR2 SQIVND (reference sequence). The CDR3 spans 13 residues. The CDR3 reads CAGGVGSTGELFF. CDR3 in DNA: TGTGCCGGGGGGGTCGGGAGCACCGGGGAGCTGTTTTTT.

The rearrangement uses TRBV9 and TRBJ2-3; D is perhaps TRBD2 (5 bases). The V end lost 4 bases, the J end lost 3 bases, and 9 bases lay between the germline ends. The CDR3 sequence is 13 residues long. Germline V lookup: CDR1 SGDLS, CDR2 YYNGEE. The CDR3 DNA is TGTGCCAGCAGCCCAACTAGTACAGATACGCAGTATTTT. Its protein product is CASSPTSTDTQYF. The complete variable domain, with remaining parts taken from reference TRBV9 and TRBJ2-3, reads DSGVTQTPKHLITATGQRVTLRCSPRSGDLSVYWYQQSLDQGLQFLIQYYNGEERAKGNILERFSAQQFPDLHSELNLSSLELGDSALYFCASSPTSTDTQYFGPGTRLTVL.

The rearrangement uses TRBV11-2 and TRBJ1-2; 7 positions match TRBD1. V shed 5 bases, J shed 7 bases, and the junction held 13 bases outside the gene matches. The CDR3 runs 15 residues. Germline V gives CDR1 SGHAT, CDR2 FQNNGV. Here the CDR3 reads CASSPPLTGNSGYTF. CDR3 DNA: TGTGCCAGCAGCCCCCCTCTGACAGGGAATAGTGGCTACACCTTC. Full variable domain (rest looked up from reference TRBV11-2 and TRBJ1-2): EAGVAQSPRYKIIEKRQSVAFWCNPISGHATLYWYQQILGQGPKLLIQFQNNGVVDDSQLPKDRFSAERLKGVDSTLKIQPAKLEDSAVYLCASSPPLTGNSGYTFGSGTRLTVV.

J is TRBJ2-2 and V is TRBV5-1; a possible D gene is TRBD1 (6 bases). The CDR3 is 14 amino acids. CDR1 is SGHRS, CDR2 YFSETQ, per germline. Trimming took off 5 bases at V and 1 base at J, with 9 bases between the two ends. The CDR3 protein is CASSLGGNTGELFF. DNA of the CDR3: TGCGCCAGCAGTTTAGGGGGGAACACCGGGGAGCTGTTTTTT.